Listed below are T cell receptor beta chains from one sample, sequenced in a study of blood T cell repertoires in COVID-19. Assay used: immunoSEQ multiplex PCR; TCRdb lists only in-frame clones, some missing. This sample has some 96,000 clones; approximately 80% occur once, and the top ten carry about 12%. Sequencing was performed on peripheral blood. These receptors were collected from a woman aged 70-85 years with acute or convalescent COVID-19. The CDR3 runs from the conserved cysteine through the conserved F or W. A D gene is named only where the DNA matches it firmly. Only some rows state a clone size, as once, few, many or a class for expanded clones.

v_call	d_call	j_call	clone_size	cdr3_aa	cdr3_nt
TRBV12-3/TRBV12-4	.	TRBJ1-6	.	CASSPPPGTPLHF	TGTGCCAGCAGTCCGCCTCCAGGGACACCCCTCCACTTT
TRBV5-6	TRBD1	TRBJ1-2	.	CASSLGQGVWDGYTF	TGTGCCAGCAGCTTGGGACAGGGAGTCTGGGATGGCTACACCTTC
TRBV7-3	.	TRBJ2-7	.	CASAKDREGEQYF	TGTGCCAGCGCGAAGGACAGGGAGGGCGAGCAGTACTTC
TRBV7-3	TRBD2	TRBJ2-3	.	CASSLGSSGGTDTQYF	TGTGCCAGCAGCTTAGGTTCTAGCGGGGGCACGGATACGCAGTATTTT
TRBV25-1	TRBD1	TRBJ1-2	.	CASSDIDRGRAGYTF	TGTGCCAGCAGTGATATCGACAGGGGTCGGGCTGGCTACACCTTC
TRBV7-8	TRBD1	TRBJ2-5	.	CASSWEQGYAGETQYF	TGTGCCAGCAGCTGGGAACAGGGGTATGCGGGAGAGACCCAGTACTTC
TRBV5-1	TRBD1	TRBJ2-5	.	CASQSGQGSQETQYF	TGCGCCAGTCAGTCGGGACAGGGGTCCCAAGAGACCCAGTACTTC
TRBV6-4	.	TRBJ2-5	.	CASSDLRFGTQYF	TGTGCCAGCAGTGATCTACGGTTTGGGACCCAGTACTTC
TRBV3-1/TRBV3-2	TRBD2	TRBJ2-3	once	CASSPHTSGGTDTQYF	TGTGCCAGCAGCCCCCATACTAGCGGGGGGACAGATACGCAGTATTTT
TRBV2	TRBD2	TRBJ2-1	.	CASRGGLAGRNEQFF	TGTGCCAGCAGGGGGGGACTAGCAGGGCGGAATGAGCAGTTCTTC
TRBV25-1	.	TRBJ1-5	.	CASSLVAARYNEDQPQHF	TGTGCCAGCAGTTTGGTGGCGGCGAGGTATAATGAGGATCAGCCCCAGCATTTT
TRBV28	.	TRBJ1-1	.	CAPLAEAFF	TGTGCCCCGTTAGCTGAAGCTTTCTTT
TRBV10-1	.	TRBJ2-2	.	CASSKQYTGELFF	TGCGCCAGCAGTAAACAGTACACCGGGGAGCTGTTTTTT
TRBV6-5	.	TRBJ1-1	.	CASSLTRLNTEAFF	TGTGCCAGCAGTCTTACTCGGTTGAACACTGAAGCTTTCTTT
TRBV27	.	TRBJ1-1	.	CASSPGGTEAFF	TGTGCCAGCAGTCCCGGGGGCACTGAAGCTTTCTTT
TRBV5-1	.	TRBJ1-2	.	CASSPGHPEGNTF	TGCGCCAGCAGCCCGGGACACCCTGAAGGCAACACCTTC
TRBV12-5	.	TRBJ1-2	once	CASGSTYQGSHVNYGYTF	TGTGCTAGTGGCTCCACTTATCAGGGGTCTCACGTCAACTATGGCTACACCTTC
TRBV9	TRBD1	TRBJ1-1	.	CASSPRTGVLPEAFF	TGTGCCAGCAGCCCCCGGACAGGGGTCTTACCTGAAGCTTTCTTT
TRBV5-1	TRBD1	TRBJ2-1	.	CASSSRQGDEQFF	TGCGCCAGCAGCTCTAGACAGGGCGATGAGCAGTTCTTC
TRBV5-1	TRBD1	TRBJ1-1	few	CASSLARQGNTEAFF	TGCGCCAGCAGCTTAGCCCGACAGGGGAACACTGAAGCTTTCTTT
TRBV15	.	TRBJ1-5	.	CATSRDISRGDDNQPQHF	TGTGCCACCAGCAGAGATATTAGCCGGGGAGACGACAATCAGCCCCAGCATTTT
TRBV29-1	TRBD1	TRBJ1-2	.	CSADREGDHGYTF	TGCAGCGCCGACAGGGAAGGAGACCACGGCTACACCTTC
TRBV5-1	.	TRBJ2-2	.	CASSPWGVLNTGELFF	TGCGCCAGCAGCCCCTGGGGGGTGCTGAACACCGGGGAGCTGTTTTTT
TRBV7-2	TRBD2	TRBJ2-3	once	CASSLVPSGGTDTQYF	TGTGCCAGCAGCTTAGTTCCCAGCGGGGGGACAGATACGCAGTATTTT
TRBV11-3	TRBD2	TRBJ2-7	.	CASSFRGAYEQYF	TGTGCCAGCAGCTTCCGGGGGGCCTACGAGCAGTACTTC
TRBV19	.	TRBJ1-2	few	CATSGGGYGYTF	TGTGCCACCTCTGGCGGGGGCTATGGCTACACCTTC
TRBV3-1/TRBV3-2	TRBD2	TRBJ2-1	once	CASSQRGLQRGSYNEQFF	TGTGCCAGCAGCCAGAGAGGCCTTCAGCGGGGCTCCTACAATGAGCAGTTCTTC
TRBV2	.	TRBJ2-3	.	CASSESLATDTQYF	TGTGCCAGCAGTGAAAGTCTAGCAACAGATACGCAGTATTTT
TRBV10-1	.	TRBJ2-1	.	CAAESSYNEQFF	TGCGCCGCGGAGAGCTCCTACAATGAGCAGTTCTTC
TRBV25-1	.	TRBJ2-2	.	CASSPARSNTGELFF	TGTGCCAGCAGCCCAGCGCGTTCGAACACCGGGGAGCTGTTTTTT
TRBV19	TRBD1	TRBJ2-3	.	CASSIVATGAQDTQYF	TGTGCCAGTAGTATAGTGGCGACAGGGGCTCAAGATACGCAGTATTTT
TRBV6-6	.	TRBJ1-2	.	CASSSPQTAYGYTF	TGTGCCAGCAGCTCCCCGCAGACAGCCTATGGCTACACCTTC
TRBV11-1	.	TRBJ1-2	few	CASSLDTYGYTF	TGTGCCAGCAGCTTAGACACCTATGGCTACACCTTC
TRBV27	.	TRBJ1-1	.	CASSADRAMNTEAFF	TGTGCCAGCAGTGCGGACAGAGCAATGAACACTGAAGCTTTCTTT
TRBV6-5	.	TRBJ1-1	.	CASMRATEAFF	TGTGCCAGCATGCGAGCTACTGAAGCTTTCTTT
TRBV10-3	.	TRBJ1-6	.	CAISDRGENSPLHF	TGTGCCATCAGTGACAGGGGCGAAAATTCACCCCTCCACTTT
TRBV6-1	TRBD1	TRBJ1-1	.	CASSGRTGPMNTEAFF	TGTGCCAGCAGTGGGAGGACAGGGCCTATGAACACTGAAGCTTTCTTT
TRBV7-2	.	TRBJ1-1	.	CASSRQGGIGAEAFF	TGTGCCAGCAGCCGCCAAGGGGGTATCGGGGCTGAAGCTTTCTTT
TRBV5-4	TRBD1	TRBJ1-6	.	CASSLSGQYNSPLHF	TGTGCCAGCAGCTTGTCGGGACAGTATAATTCACCCCTCCACTTT
TRBV2	.	TRBJ1-3	.	CASSGGIELNTIYF	TGTGCCAGCAGTGGGGGCATTGAGTTAAACACCATATATTTT
TRBV27	.	TRBJ1-6	.	CASSLSRGGANNSPLHF	TGTGCCAGCAGTTTATCGAGGGGGGGCGCGAATAATTCACCCCTCCACTTT